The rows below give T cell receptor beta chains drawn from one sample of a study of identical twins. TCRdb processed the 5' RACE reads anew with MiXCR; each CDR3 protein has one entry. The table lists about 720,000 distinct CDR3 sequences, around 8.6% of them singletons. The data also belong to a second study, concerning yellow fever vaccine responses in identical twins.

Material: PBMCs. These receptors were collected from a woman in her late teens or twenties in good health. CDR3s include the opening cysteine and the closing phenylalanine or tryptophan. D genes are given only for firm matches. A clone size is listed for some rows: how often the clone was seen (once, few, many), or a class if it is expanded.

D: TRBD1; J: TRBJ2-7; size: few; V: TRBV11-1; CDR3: CASSPWDRADEQYF; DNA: TGTGCCAGCAGCCCGTGGGACAGGGCGGACGAGCAGTACTTC
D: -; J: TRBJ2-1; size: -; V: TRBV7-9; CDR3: CASSFDPAATNEQFF; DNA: TGTGCCAGCAGCTTTGACCCCGCGGCCACCAATGAGCAGTTCTTC
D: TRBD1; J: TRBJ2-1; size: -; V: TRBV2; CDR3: CASRTGQGIDEQFF; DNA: TGTGCCAGCAGAACTGGACAGGGGATAGATGAGCAGTTCTTC
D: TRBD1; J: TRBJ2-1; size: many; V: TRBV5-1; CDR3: CASSFTGTVNEQFF; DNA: TGCGCCAGCAGCTTCACCGGGACAGTCAATGAGCAGTTCTTC
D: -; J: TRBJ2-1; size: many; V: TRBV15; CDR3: CATSRDYDYDYNEQFF; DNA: TGTGCCACCAGCAGAGATTACGATTACGATTACAATGAGCAGTTCTTC
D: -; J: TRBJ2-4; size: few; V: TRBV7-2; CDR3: CASSGHIAKNIQYF; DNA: TGTGCCAGCAGCGGTCATATAGCCAAAAACATTCAGTACTTC
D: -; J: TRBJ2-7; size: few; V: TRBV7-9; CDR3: CASSLPTKTSWYEQYF; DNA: TGTGCCAGCAGCTTGCCCACAAAGACAAGTTGGTACGAGCAGTACTTC
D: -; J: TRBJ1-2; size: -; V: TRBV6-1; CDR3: CASSQNGPGGYTF; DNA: TGTGCCAGCAGCCAGAATGGCCCCGGTGGCTACACCTTC
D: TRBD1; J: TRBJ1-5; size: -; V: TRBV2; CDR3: CASSERRQGQPQHF; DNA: TGTGCCAGCAGTGAAAGGAGACAGGGCCAGCCCCAGCATTTT
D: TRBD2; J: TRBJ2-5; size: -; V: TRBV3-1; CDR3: CASRPKLAGPQETQYF; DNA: TGTGCCAGCAGACCCAAATTAGCGGGGCCCCAAGAGACCCAGTACTTC
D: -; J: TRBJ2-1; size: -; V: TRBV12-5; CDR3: CASGTQGKGELAARDWGNEQFF; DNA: TGTGCTAGTGGGACACAGGGGAAAGGGGAACTAGCGGCCCGGGACTGGGGCAATGAGCAGTTCTTC
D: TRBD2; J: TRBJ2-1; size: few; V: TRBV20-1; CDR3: CSARDLAGGVYNEQFF; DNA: TGCAGTGCTAGAGATCTAGCGGGGGGTGTGTACAATGAGCAGTTCTTC
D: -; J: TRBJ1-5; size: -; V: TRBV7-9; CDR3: CASSLGTRTNQPQHF; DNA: TGTGCCAGCAGCTTAGGGACCAGGACTAATCAGCCCCAGCATTTT
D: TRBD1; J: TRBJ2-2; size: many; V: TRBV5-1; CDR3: CASSLEPQGANTGELFF; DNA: TGCGCCAGCAGCTTGGAGCCGCAGGGGGCGAACACCGGGGAGCTGTTTTTT
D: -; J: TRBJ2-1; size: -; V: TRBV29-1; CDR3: CSAGLSGSHNEQFF; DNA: TGCAGCGCAGGACTATCAGGGTCCCACAATGAGCAGTTCTTC
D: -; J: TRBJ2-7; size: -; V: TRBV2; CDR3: CASSGYGSGQSFF; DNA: TGTGCCAGCAGTGGGTATGGTTCGGGACAATCCTTCTTC
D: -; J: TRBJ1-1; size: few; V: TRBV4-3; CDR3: CASSQDGGIAEAFF; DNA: TGCGCCAGCAGCCAAGATGGGGGGATCGCTGAAGCTTTCTTT
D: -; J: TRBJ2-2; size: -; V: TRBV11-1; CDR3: CASSDPGTPNTGELFF; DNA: TGTGCCAGCAGCGACCCCGGGACACCGAACACCGGGGAGCTGTTTTTT
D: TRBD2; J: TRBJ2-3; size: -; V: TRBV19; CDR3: CASSTRTSGRPDTQYF; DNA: TGTGCCAGTAGTACCAGGACTAGCGGGAGGCCAGATACGCAGTATTTT
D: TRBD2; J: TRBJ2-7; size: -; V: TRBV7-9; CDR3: CASSFVAGGVAYEQYF; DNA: TGTGCCAGCAGCTTCGTCGCGGGAGGGGTAGCCTACGAGCAGTACTTC
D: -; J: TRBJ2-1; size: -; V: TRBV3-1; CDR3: CASRNGQTGRRNEQFF; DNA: TGTGCCAGCAGAAACGGACAAACTGGGAGGCGCAATGAGCAGTTCTTC
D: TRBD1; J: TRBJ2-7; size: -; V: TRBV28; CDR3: CASSSRQGGSPSSYEQYF; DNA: TGTGCCAGCAGTTCTAGACAGGGGGGATCCCCCAGCTCCTACGAGCAGTACTTC
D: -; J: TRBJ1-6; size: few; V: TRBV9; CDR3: CASSEFRNSPLHF; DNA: TGTGCCAGCAGCGAGTTCCGAAATTCACCCCTCCACTTT
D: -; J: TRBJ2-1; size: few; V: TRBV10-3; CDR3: CAISESASLVYNEQFF; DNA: TGTGCCATCAGTGAGTCGGCTAGCTTGGTGTACAATGAGCAGTTCTTC
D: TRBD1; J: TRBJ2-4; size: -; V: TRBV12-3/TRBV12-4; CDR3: CASSPGQGGGNIQYF; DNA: TGTGCCAGCAGTCCCGGACAGGGGGGGGGAAACATTCAGTACTTC
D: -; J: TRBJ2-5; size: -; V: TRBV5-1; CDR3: CASSLAIGQQETQYF; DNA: TGCGCCAGCAGCTTGGCGATCGGACAGCAAGAGACCCAGTACTTC